This T cell receptor (beta chain) was captured by sequencing in a study of cytomegalovirus exposure and HLA in healthy donors. The CDR3 is made up of 16 amino acids. The germline V gene encodes CDR1 SNHLY and CDR2 FYNNEI. Trimming took off 4 bases at V and 0 bases at J, with 13 bases between the two ends. The PCR had 60 Vbeta and 13 Jbeta primers. Method: immunoSEQ multiplex PCR; TCRdb's copy keeps in-frame clones and lacks some. The table has about 100,000 clones, 60% to 80% seen once. This clone was seen a few times. This TCR derives from a woman aged 55 to 70 in good health and CMV-seropositive. The J gene is TRBJ1-3, the V gene TRBV2; tentative D call: TRBD1 (5 bases). The sequencing sample was made of PBMCs. The CDR3 DNA follows: TGTGCCAGCAGTGCTCAGGGAACAGTCTCTGGAAACACCATATATTTT. It codes for CASSAQGTVSGNTIYF.